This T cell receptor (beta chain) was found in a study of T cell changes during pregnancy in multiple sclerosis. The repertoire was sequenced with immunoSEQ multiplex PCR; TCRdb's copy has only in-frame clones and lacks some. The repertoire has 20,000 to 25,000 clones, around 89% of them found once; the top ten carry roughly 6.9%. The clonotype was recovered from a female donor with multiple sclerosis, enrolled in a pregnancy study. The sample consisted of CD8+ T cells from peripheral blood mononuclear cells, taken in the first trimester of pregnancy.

As DNA, the CDR3 is TGCGCCAGCAGCTTGGCCCCCTGGAGGGGACCCTCTGGAAACACCATATATTTT. Its protein product is CASSLAPWRGPSGNTIYF. The chain combines TRBV5-1 with TRBJ1-3; a possible D gene is TRBD1 (5 bases). Trimming cost V 0 bases and J 0 bases, with 16 bases left between them. This CDR3 is 18 amino acids long. CDR1 SGHRS and CDR2 YFSETQ come from the germline V gene.